This entry lists 28 T cell receptor beta chains sequenced from one sample in a study of T cell repertoires in cytomegalovirus infection. A single record per CDR3 protein comes from TCRdb applying MiXCR to the reads. Of 740,000 or so distinct CDR3 sequences listed, 35% were seen once; the top ten hold about 2.8%. Sequenced sample: PBMCs. Receptors were obtained from a human donor in good health (CMV status not recorded). Some clones in this sample may be carry-over from other donors' samples.

This clonotype was found a few times. DNA of the CDR3: TGTGCCACCAGTGATCGTGCGTTCCGCGCCGATGAGCAGTTCTTC. It codes for CATSDRAFRADEQFF. The J gene is TRBJ2-1, the V gene TRBV24-1; D is unclear. V gave up 3 bases and J gave up 8 bases, with 16 bases separating them. CDR3 length: 15 residues. Germline V CDR1 and CDR2: KGHDR, SFDVKD.

The J gene is TRBJ2-7, the V gene TRBV7-2; D gene ambiguous. The germline V and J ends were trimmed by 2 bases and 6 bases, with 11 bases remaining between them. CDR1 is SGHTA and CDR2 is FQGNSA in the germline V gene. The CDR3 is 13 residues long. CDR3 in amino acids: CASSLKGESEQYF. The CDR3 coding sequence is TGTGCCAGCAGCTTAAAAGGAGAAAGCGAGCAGTACTTC.

This clonotype showed up many times. The V and J genes are TRBV6-6 and TRBJ2-2; perhaps D is TRBD1 or TRBD2 (5 bases each). The CDR3 extends over 15 amino acids. The germline V gene has CDR1 MNHNY and CDR2 SVGAGI (reference sequence). Trimming shortened V by 5 bases and J by 1 base, and 11 bases separated the two germline ends. The CDR3 here is CASSTVGRNTGELFF. CDR3 nucleotide sequence: TGTGCCAGCAGTACCGTGGGACGGAACACCGGGGAGCTGTTTTTT.

This clonotype has a count of ten or more. The chain links TRBV6-2 or TRBV6-3 to TRBJ2-5; 7 positions match TRBD1. Germline CDR1 reads MNHEY; CDR2 reads SVGEGT. The V and J ends lost 6 bases and 1 base, in that order; junction bases with no gene match: 2. This CDR3 is built from 13 residues. DNA for the CDR3: TGTGCCAGCAGACGGACAGGCCAAGAGACCCAGTACTTC. Protein product: CASRRTGQETQYF.

The chain joins TRBV28 to TRBJ1-1; possible D gene TRBD1, 5 bases. Looked up from germline, CDR1 is MDHEN and CDR2 is SYDVKM. V lost 5 bases and J lost 4, with 14 bases in between. The CDR3 length is 14 residues. For the CDR3, the DNA is TGTGCCAGCAGTCCCCCGGGGGATCTCACTGAAGCTTTCTTT. Translated, it gives CASSPPGDLTEAFF.

The chain is built from TRBV6-6 and TRBJ1-1, with TRBD1 identical over 7 bases. The CDR3 covers 13 residues. CDR1 MNHNY and CDR2 SVGAGI come from the germline V gene (reference sequence). After removal of 0 bases from V and 10 bases from J, the junction contained 5 bases not matched to a gene. The CDR3 spells CASSYSEGAGAFF. The DNA of the CDR3 is TGTGCCAGCAGTTACTCAGAGGGGGCCGGAGCTTTCTTT.

In this sample, this clonotype turned up a few times. The J gene is TRBJ1-6, the V gene TRBV12-3 or TRBV12-4; D not resolved. The CDR3 is made up of 16 amino acids. Trimming removed 5 bases from V and 7 bases from J, with 18 bases in between. The CDR3 DNA is TGTGCCAGCAGTCCCCGGGTCGGAGGGTTAAATTCACCCCTCCACTTT. This encodes CASSPRVGGLNSPLHF.

The V call is TRBV11-2, the J call TRBJ2-3; D perhaps matches TRBD2 (6 bases). CDR1 is SGHAT, CDR2 FQNNGV, per germline. V was pared by 1 base and J by 1 base, with 15 bases between. The CDR3 is 17 residues long. The CDR3, as DNA: TGTGCCAGCAGCTTAGGTTATACTAGCACTGGCACAGATACGCAGTATTTT. Translating it yields CASSLGYTSTGTDTQYF. The whole variable domain, remainder taken from reference TRBV11-2 and TRBJ2-3, is EAGVAQSPRYKIIEKRQSVAFWCNPISGHATLYWYQQILGQGPKLLIQFQNNGVVDDSQLPKDRFSAERLKGVDSTLKIQPAKLEDSAVYLCASSLGYTSTGTDTQYFGPGTRLTVL.

The chain employs TRBV5-6 and TRBJ1-2; D may be TRBD1 (6 bases). The CDR3 is 14 amino acids. Trimming removed 4 bases from V and 3 bases from J, with 13 bases in between. Germline V CDR1 and CDR2: SGHDT, YYEEEE. DNA of the CDR3: TGTGCCAGCAGCCCCGGACAGCCATACTATGGCTACACCTTC. The encoded protein is CASSPGQPYYGYTF.

The genes are TRBV28 and TRBJ2-5; TRBD1 aligns across 10 bases. Germline V gene data show CDR1 as MDHEN and CDR2 as SYDVKM. The CDR3 spans 17 residues. V lost 4 bases, J lost 3 bases, and 11 bases stayed unmatched. This CDR3 is CASSSPLVGQGEETQYF. In DNA, the CDR3 is TGTGCCAGCAGTTCACCGCTAGTCGGACAGGGGGAAGAGACCCAGTACTTC.

This clonotype occurred many times. The V and J genes are TRBV7-2 and TRBJ1-5; no definite D call. From germline, CDR1 is SGHTA and CDR2 FQGNSA. V lost 8 bases and J 0 bases, leaving 5 bases between the germline ends. The length of the CDR3 is 12 residues. The CDR3 bases are TGTGCCAGCGGGCTTAGCAATCAGCCCCAGCATTTT. The encoded protein is CASGLSNQPQHF.

The J gene is TRBJ2-1, the V gene TRBV7-2; TRBD1 aligns across 9 bases. Trimming at V came to 7 bases and at J to 6 bases, leaving 16 bases not matched to a gene. CDR1 and CDR2 from the germline V gene are SGHTA and FQGNSA. The CDR3 sequence is 17 residues long. The CDR3 protein is CASTFRPGQGTFNEQFF. CDR3 nucleotides: TGTGCCAGCACCTTTCGCCCGGGACAGGGAACTTTCAATGAGCAGTTCTTC.

The genes are TRBV12-3 or TRBV12-4 and TRBJ2-3; D is uncertain. Trimming removed 5 bases from V and 7 bases from J, with 19 bases in between. The CDR3 runs 15 residues. The chain's CDR3 is CASSPLFRRPNTQYF. The CDR3 DNA reads TGTGCCAGCAGTCCCCTGTTCCGAAGGCCGAATACGCAGTATTTT.

V is TRBV12-3 or TRBV12-4 and J is TRBJ1-2, with 9 positions matching TRBD1. The CDR3 extends over 14 amino acids. V lost 7 bases and J lost 6; bases outside the gene matches: 9. DNA for the CDR3: TGTGCCAGCACCTTACAGGGGGCCTGGGATGGCTACACCTTC. Its translation is CASTLQGAWDGYTF.

This clonotype has a handful of counts. The chain is built from TRBV7-8 and TRBJ1-4, with D maybe TRBD1 (5 bases). Germline V CDR1 and CDR2: SGHVS, FQNEAQ. The CDR3 covers 15 residues. V was trimmed by 2 bases and J by 3 bases, leaving 10 bases between them. The CDR3 DNA follows: TGTGCCAGCAGCTTAAGGAGGGGAGCTAATGAAAAACTGTTTTTT. It translates to CASSLRRGANEKLFF.

The chain employs TRBV27 and TRBJ1-3; D perhaps matches TRBD1 (5 bases). Between the trimmed V and J ends, which lost 8 bases and 0 bases, there was a span of 17 bases. The CDR3 is made up of 16 amino acids. Per the germline V gene, CDR1 is MNHEY and CDR2 is SMNVEV (reference sequence). The CDR3 DNA follows: TGTGCCAGCCGGAGGGGAGGGGTGGCCTCTGGAAACACCATATATTTT. Translation gives CASRRGGVASGNTIYF.

The chain joins TRBV28 to TRBJ2-3, with D unresolved. This CDR3 has 15 amino acids. CDR1 and CDR2 from the germline V gene are MDHEN and SYDVKM. The V end lost 2 bases, the J end lost 3 bases, and 12 bases lay between the germline ends. The CDR3, as DNA: TGTGCCAGCAGTTTACCCACGGAAGGGACAGATACGCAGTATTTT. Amino acid sequence: CASSLPTEGTDTQYF.

This clonotype was detected a few times. The gene calls are TRBV2 and TRBJ2-7, with TRBD2 matching over 7 bases. Germline loops: CDR1 SNHLY, CDR2 FYNNEI. The V and J ends lost 6 bases and 2 bases, in that order; junction bases with no gene match: 10. This CDR3 comprises 15 residues. The CDR3 DNA is TGTGCCAGCAGGGGGGGGTTCGAGGGCACCTACGAGCAGTACTTC. Its protein is CASRGGFEGTYEQYF.

This clonotype was seen a few times. The rearrangement links TRBV7-6 to TRBJ1-1; D call uncertain. Trimming cost V 7 bases and J 0 bases, with 3 bases left between them. The CDR3 is 11 amino acids. CDR1 is SGHVS and CDR2 is FNYEAQ in the germline V gene. CDR3: CASMLNTEAFF. The CDR3 nucleotides are TGTGCCAGCATGCTGAACACTGAAGCTTTCTTT. The full variable domain, its missing parts supplied by reference TRBV7-6 and TRBJ1-1, is GAGVSQSPRYKVTKRGQDVALRCDPISGHVSLYWYRQALGQGPEFLTYFNYEAQQDKSGLPNDRFSAERPEGSISTLTIQRTEQRDSAMYRCASMLNTEAFFGQGTRLTVV.

The sample holds a few counts of this clonotype. This chain connects TRBV12-3 or TRBV12-4 to TRBJ2-5; 9 bases are a match to TRBD1. This CDR3 comprises 14 residues. The ends lost 5 bases at V and 5 bases at J; junction bases unmatched: 6. CDR3 DNA: TGTGCCAGCAGTCCCGGACAGGGGTTTGAGACCCAGTACTTC. The encoded protein is CASSPGQGFETQYF.

Concerning this clonotype itself: A much larger clonotype is one base distant, so this may be a read error. This chain uses TRBV7-2 with TRBJ2-3; D gene uncertain. In germline, CDR1 is SGHTA, CDR2 FQGNSA. The CDR3 sequence is 14 residues long. The ends were cut back, 2 bases at V and 6 bases at J, with 12 bases in the middle. CDR3 sequence: CASSLNWSPDTQYF. The CDR3 DNA sequence: TGTGCCAGCAGCTTAAACTGGTCCCCGGATACGCAGTATTTT.

The V gene is TRBV20-1, the J gene TRBJ2-1; D perhaps matches TRBD1 (8 bases). Germline CDR1 is DFQATT and CDR2 is SNEGSKA (reference sequence). The CDR3 is made up of 14 amino acids. Trimming took off 3 bases at V and 9 bases at J, with 18 bases between the two ends. The CDR3 reads CSARKAGDRGEQFF. The CDR3 coding sequence is TGCAGTGCTAGGAAGGCGGGAGACAGGGGTGAGCAGTTCTTC.

The chain combines TRBV2 with TRBJ2-4; 12 positions match TRBD1. J gave up 8 bases and V 4 bases, and 9 bases lay outside the gene matches. The CDR3 contains 16 residues. Germline CDR1 reads SNHLY; CDR2 reads FYNNEI. The CDR3 DNA sequence: TGTGCCAGCAGTGGTCCCGGGACAGGGGGCGCGTACATTCAGTACTTC. Residues: CASSGPGTGGAYIQYF.

CDR3 region: CASSPNPGGNYGYTF. CDR3 nucleotides: TGTGCCAGCAGCCCTAACCCCGGGGGAAACTATGGCTACACCTTC. V is TRBV7-6 and J is TRBJ1-2, with TRBD1 as a possible D gene (5 bases). In germline, CDR1 is SGHVS, CDR2 FNYEAQ. Trimming shortened V by 5 bases and J by 2 bases, and 15 bases separated the two germline ends. The CDR3 totals 15 residues.

The CDR3 here is CASNQGHTDTQYF. CDR3 sequence (DNA): TGTGCCAGCAATCAGGGCCACACAGATACGCAGTATTTT. This rearrangement joins TRBV2 to TRBJ2-3, with D perhaps matching TRBD1 (5 bases). The CDR3 is 13 residues long. V lost 7 bases to trimming and J lost 2 bases, with 10 bases between them. Germline V CDR1 and CDR2: SNHLY, FYNNEI.

Regarding this clonotype: The junction shows a germline mismatch at one end, possibly a read error. The chain is built from TRBV14 and TRBJ2-5; D remains unclear. CDR1 and CDR2 (germline): SGHDN, FVKESK. There are 12 residues in the CDR3. CDR3 sequence: CASSRPFETQYF. CDR3 DNA sequence: TGTGCCAGCAGCCGTCCGTTTGAGACTCAGTACTTC. Full variable domain (missing parts from reference TRBV14 and TRBJ2-5): EAGVTQFPSHSVIEKGQTVTLRCDPISGHDNLYWYRRVMGKEIKFLLHFVKESKQDESGMPNNRFLAERTGGTYSTLKVQPAELEDSGVYFCASSRPFETQYFGPGTRLLVL.

The V and J genes are TRBV6-6 and TRBJ1-6; tentative D call: TRBD1 (5 bases). This CDR3 contains 14 residues. The V gene lost 4 bases and the J gene lost 8 bases, with 12 bases spanning the gap. In germline, CDR1 is MNHNY, CDR2 SVGAGI (reference sequence). Here the CDR3 DNA reads TGTGCCAGCAGTTCCGGGACTGCATATTCACCCCTCCACTTT. Amino acid sequence: CASSSGTAYSPLHF.

This clonotype was counted between two and nine times. The V call is TRBV9, the J call TRBJ1-6; a weak D match, TRBD1 (5 bases). Germline V gene data show CDR1 as SGDLS and CDR2 as YYNGEE. V lost 1 base, J lost 3 bases, and 17 bases lay in between. This CDR3 contains 18 residues. The chain's CDR3 is CASSVYDSPNYYNSPLHF. Here the CDR3 DNA reads TGTGCCAGCAGCGTATATGACAGCCCTAACTACTATAATTCACCCCTCCACTTT.